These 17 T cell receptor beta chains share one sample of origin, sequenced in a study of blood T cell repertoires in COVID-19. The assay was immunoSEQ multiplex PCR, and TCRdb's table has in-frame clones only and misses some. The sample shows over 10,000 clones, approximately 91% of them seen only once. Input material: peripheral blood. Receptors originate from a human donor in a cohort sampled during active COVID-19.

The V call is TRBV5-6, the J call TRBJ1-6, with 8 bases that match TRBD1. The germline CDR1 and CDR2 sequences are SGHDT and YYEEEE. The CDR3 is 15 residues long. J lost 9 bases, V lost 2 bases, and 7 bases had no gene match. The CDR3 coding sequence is TGTGCCAGCAGCTTAGGGCAGGGGGCAGGTTCACCCCTCCACTTT. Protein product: CASSLGQGAGSPLHF.

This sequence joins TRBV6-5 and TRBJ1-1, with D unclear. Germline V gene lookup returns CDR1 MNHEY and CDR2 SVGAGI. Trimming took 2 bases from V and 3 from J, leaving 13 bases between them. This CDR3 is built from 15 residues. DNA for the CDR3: TGTGCCAGCAGTTACCGCTCCTCGCGGGACACTGAAGCTTTCTTT. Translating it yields CASSYRSSRDTEAFF.

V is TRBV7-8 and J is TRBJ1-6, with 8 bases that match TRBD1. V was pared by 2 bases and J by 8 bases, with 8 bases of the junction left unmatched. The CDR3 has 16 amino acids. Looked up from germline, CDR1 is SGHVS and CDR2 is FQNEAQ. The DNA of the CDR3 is TGTGCCAGCAGCTTACAGCAGGGGGCTAGAGATTCACCCCTCCACTTT. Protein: CASSLQQGARDSPLHF.

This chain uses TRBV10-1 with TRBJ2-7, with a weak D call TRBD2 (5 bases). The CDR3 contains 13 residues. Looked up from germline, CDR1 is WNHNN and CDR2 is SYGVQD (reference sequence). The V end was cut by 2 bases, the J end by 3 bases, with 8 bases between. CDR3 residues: CASSETGVYEQYF. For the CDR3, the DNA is TGCGCCAGCAGTGAGACCGGGGTCTACGAGCAGTACTTC.

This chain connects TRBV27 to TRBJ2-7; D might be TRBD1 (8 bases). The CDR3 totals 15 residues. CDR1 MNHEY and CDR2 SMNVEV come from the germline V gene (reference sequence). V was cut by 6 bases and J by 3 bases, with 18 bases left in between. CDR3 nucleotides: TGTGCCAGCAGCAGGGAGGGACAGGTTTACTACGAGCAGTACTTC. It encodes CASSREGQVYYEQYF.

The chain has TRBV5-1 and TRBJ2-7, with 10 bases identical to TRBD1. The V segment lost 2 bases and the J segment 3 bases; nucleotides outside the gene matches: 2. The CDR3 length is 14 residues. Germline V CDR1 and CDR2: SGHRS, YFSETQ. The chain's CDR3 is CASSFGTGVYEQYF. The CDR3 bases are TGCGCCAGCAGCTTCGGGACAGGGGTCTACGAGCAGTACTTC.

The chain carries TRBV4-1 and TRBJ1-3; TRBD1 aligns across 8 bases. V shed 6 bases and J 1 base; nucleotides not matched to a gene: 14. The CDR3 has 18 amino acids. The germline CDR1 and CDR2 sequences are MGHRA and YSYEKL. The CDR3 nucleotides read TGCGCCAGCAGACTGACAGGGGTACCATTGGGTTCTGGAAACACCATATATTTT. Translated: CASRLTGVPLGSGNTIYF.

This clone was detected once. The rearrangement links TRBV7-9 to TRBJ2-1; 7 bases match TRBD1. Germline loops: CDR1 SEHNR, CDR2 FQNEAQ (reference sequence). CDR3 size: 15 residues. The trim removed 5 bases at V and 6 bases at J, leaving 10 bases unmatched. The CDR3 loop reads CASSPEGAPVNEQFF. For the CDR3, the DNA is TGTGCCAGCAGCCCCGAGGGGGCCCCGGTCAATGAGCAGTTCTTC.

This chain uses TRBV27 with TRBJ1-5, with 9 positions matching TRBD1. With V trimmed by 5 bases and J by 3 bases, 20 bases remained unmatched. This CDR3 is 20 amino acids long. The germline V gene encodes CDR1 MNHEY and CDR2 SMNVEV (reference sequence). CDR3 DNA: TGTGCCAGCAGTAAGGGGCTGGACAGGGGTGGGGATATAGACAATCAGCCCCAGCATTTT. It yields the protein CASSKGLDRGGDIDNQPQHF.

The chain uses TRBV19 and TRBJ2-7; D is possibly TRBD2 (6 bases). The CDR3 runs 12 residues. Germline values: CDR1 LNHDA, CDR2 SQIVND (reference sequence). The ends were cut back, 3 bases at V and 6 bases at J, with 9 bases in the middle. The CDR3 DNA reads TGTGCCAGTAGTATCGGAGGGTCCGAGCAGTACTTC. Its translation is CASSIGGSEQYF.

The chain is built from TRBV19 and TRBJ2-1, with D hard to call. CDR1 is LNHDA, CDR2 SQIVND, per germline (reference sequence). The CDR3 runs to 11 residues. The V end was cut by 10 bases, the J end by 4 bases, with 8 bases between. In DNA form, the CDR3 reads TGTGCCACTTACTCGTACAATGAGCAGTTCTTC. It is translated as CATYSYNEQFF.

The CDR3 protein is CASSYSRQGAPYEQYF. The CDR3, as DNA: TGTGCCAGCAGTTACTCTCGACAGGGGGCCCCCTACGAGCAGTACTTC. The chain has TRBV6-2 or TRBV6-3 and TRBJ2-7; 10 nucleotides match TRBD1. V was clipped by 0 bases and J by 2 bases; unmatched bases: 4. The CDR3 has 16 amino acids. Germline CDR1 and CDR2: MNHEY and SVGEGT.

Here the CDR3 DNA reads TGTGCCAGCAGAGATACTACCGAAAATGAAAAACTGTTTTTT. Its protein is CASRDTTENEKLFF. The chain has TRBV27 and TRBJ1-4, with D unclear. This CDR3 region has 14 residues. Germline V gene lookup returns CDR1 MNHEY and CDR2 SMNVEV (reference sequence). V lost 6 bases and J 5 bases, leaving 13 bases between the germline ends.

The CDR3 spells CASSLRDSPYNEQFF. The DNA of the CDR3 is TGTGCCAGCAGTTTACGGGACAGCCCCTACAATGAGCAGTTCTTC. This chain uses TRBV27 with TRBJ2-1; 7 bases agree with TRBD1. The CDR3 runs 15 residues. With 2 bases clipped from V and 2 bases from J, the junction kept 3 bases outside the gene matches. The germline CDR1 and CDR2 sequences are MNHEY and SMNVEV (reference sequence).

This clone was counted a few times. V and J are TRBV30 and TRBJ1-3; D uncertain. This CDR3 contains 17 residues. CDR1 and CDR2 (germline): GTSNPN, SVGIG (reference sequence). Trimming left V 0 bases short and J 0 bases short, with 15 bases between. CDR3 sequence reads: CAWSVSKMSLSGNTIYF. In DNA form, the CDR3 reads TGTGCCTGGAGTGTATCCAAAATGTCACTCTCTGGAAACACCATATATTTT.

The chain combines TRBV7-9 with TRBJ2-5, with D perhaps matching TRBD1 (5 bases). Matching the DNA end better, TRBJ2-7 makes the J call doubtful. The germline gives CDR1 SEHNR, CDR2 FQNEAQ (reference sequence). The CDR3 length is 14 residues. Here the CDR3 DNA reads TGTGCCAGCAGCTTAGCGCAGGGCGTATACGAGCAGTACTTC. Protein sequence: CASSLAQGVYEQYF.

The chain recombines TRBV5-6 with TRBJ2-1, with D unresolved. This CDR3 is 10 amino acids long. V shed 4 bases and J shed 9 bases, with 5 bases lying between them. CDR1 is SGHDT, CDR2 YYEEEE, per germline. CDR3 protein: CASSGREQFF. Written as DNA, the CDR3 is TGTGCCAGCAGCGGGCGTGAGCAGTTCTTC.